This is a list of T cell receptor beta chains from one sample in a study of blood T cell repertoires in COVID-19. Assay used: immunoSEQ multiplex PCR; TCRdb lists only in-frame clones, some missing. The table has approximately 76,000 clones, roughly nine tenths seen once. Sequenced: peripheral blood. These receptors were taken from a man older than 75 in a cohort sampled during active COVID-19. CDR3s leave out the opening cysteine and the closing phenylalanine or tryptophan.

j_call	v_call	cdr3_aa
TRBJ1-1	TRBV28	ASRMEGTEAF
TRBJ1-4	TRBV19	ASSISGQGAPGEKLF
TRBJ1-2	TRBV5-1	ASAGQSVDYGYT
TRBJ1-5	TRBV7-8	ASRYGQGQPQH
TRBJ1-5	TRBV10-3	AISDGAHNQPQH
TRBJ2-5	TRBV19	ASSNMEGETQY
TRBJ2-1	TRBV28	ASSLEASGYNEQF
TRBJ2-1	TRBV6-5	ASSRGGPYNEQF
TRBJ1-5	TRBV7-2	AAQQGPGQPQH
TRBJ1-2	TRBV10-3	AISGKATGGYT
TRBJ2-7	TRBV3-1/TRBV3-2	ASSLRDSEQY
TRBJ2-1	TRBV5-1	ASSLAGDRDNEQF
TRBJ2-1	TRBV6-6	ASQRGAASVKNEQF
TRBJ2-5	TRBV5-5	ASGLAGEETQY
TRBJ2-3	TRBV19	ASSIRSSWGGGTDTQY
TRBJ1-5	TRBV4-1	ASSQARQDNQPQH
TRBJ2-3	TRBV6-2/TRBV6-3	ASSQRGGYTDTQY
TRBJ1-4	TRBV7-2	ASSTGPGEKLF
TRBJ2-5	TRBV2	ASSEGLETQY
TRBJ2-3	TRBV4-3	ASSQDRLATDTQY
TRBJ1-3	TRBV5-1	ASSLGGYSGNTIY
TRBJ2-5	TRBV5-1	ASSFGGVGETQY
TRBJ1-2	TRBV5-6	ASSFPQRINYGYT
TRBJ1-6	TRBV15	ATSRDRQQNSPLH
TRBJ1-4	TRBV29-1	SVEGQGNEKLF
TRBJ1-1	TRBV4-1	ASSRLQGGNTEAF
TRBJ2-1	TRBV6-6	ASREWLAAYNEQF
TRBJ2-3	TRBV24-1	AASRGGTTDTQY
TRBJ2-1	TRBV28	ASSGSGGSGNEQF
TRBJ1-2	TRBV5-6	ASSLLAYTKTGYT
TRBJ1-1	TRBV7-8	ASTLDRMNTEAF
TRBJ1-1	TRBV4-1	ASSQETGFRTEAF
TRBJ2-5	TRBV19	ASSITPQETQY
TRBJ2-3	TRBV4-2	ASSQSLAGGLRTDTQY
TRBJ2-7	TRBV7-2	ASSLRGGQYEQY
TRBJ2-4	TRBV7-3	ASSLNAGGGIQY